The rows below give T cell receptor beta chains drawn from one sample of a study of identical twins' blood T cells. TCRdb reanalysed the 5' RACE reads using MiXCR and keeps one entry per CDR3 protein. The sample contains 350,000 to 400,000 distinct CDR3 sequences, 28% of which appear only once. The material sequenced was PBMCs. The receptors stem from a woman aged 18 to 50 in good health. Both conserved end residues are part of each CDR3. The D gene is left open where the match is weak. For some rows the clone size is stated as once, few or many, or as a class when expanded; others skip it.

V gene,J gene,clone size,D gene,CDR3 protein,CDR3 DNA
TRBV7-9,TRBJ1-6,NA,TRBD1,CASSLGQGLASPLHF,TGTGCCAGCAGCTTGGGACAGGGGCTGGCTTCACCCCTCCACTTT
TRBV20-1,TRBJ2-7,NA,NA,CSAEDFLPTYEQYF,TGCAGTGCCGAGGACTTTTTACCTACCTACGAGCAGTACTTC
TRBV7-8,TRBJ2-7,many,TRBD2,CASSLWTSGSLGEQYF,TGTGCCAGCAGCTTATGGACTAGCGGGAGTCTCGGCGAGCAGTACTTC
TRBV21-1,TRBJ1-4,once,NA,CASSRHSGTGLGVEKLFF,TGTGCCAGCAGCCGACACTCCGGGACAGGGTTGGGAGTTGAAAAACTGTTTTTT
TRBV20-1,TRBJ2-7,few,NA,CSARSLDSAAIYEQYF,TGCAGTGCTAGATCGCTAGACAGCGCCGCTATATACGAGCAGTACTTC
TRBV19,TRBJ2-1,NA,NA,CVSSALHRNEQFF,TGTGTCAGTAGTGCCCTTCACAGGAATGAGCAGTTCTTC
TRBV20-1,TRBJ2-5,NA,NA,CSAQKRSPPPENQYF,TGCAGTGCTCAAAAAAGATCCCCACCCCCGGAGAACCAGTACTTC
TRBV7-9,TRBJ1-1,NA,NA,CASSAQENTEAFF,TGTGCCAGCAGCGCACAGGAGAACACTGAAGCTTTCTTT
TRBV19,TRBJ1-2,few,NA,CASSNPPWQGRDYGYTF,TGTGCCAGTAGTAACCCCCCTTGGCAGGGCCGTGACTATGGCTACACCTTC
TRBV19,TRBJ1-4,many,NA,CASRGLEEKLFF,TGTGCCAGTAGAGGACTAGAAGAAAAACTGTTTTTT
TRBV7-8,TRBJ1-1,few,NA,CASSFVWGGEAFF,TGTGCCAGCAGCTTTGTATGGGGCGGTGAAGCTTTCTTT
TRBV20-1,TRBJ2-1,NA,TRBD2,CSARGLAGNEQFF,TGCAGTGCTAGAGGACTAGCGGGCAATGAGCAGTTCTTC
TRBV19,TRBJ1-1,few,NA,CASNWGRAPVNTEAFF,TGTGCCTCAAACTGGGGCAGGGCCCCCGTGAACACTGAAGCTTTCTTT
TRBV20-1,TRBJ1-2,many,NA,CSARIAGSYGYTF,TGCAGTGCTAGAATCGCAGGTTCTTATGGCTACACCTTC
TRBV2,TRBJ1-2,few,NA,CASSGGVSYRDRHTF,TGTGCCAGCAGTGGTGGGGTATCCTACAGGGATCGCCACACCTTC
TRBV30,TRBJ1-1,few,NA,CAWDGGHGDPEAFF,TGTGCCTGGGACGGGGGTCATGGGGACCCTGAAGCTTTCTTT
TRBV9,TRBJ2-7,many,NA,CASSGSSYEQYF,TGTGCCAGCAGTGGGAGCTCCTACGAGCAGTACTTC
TRBV3-1,TRBJ1-1,few,NA,CASSQNRATAAFF,TGTGCCAGCAGCCAGAACCGGGCCACGGCGGCTTTCTTT
TRBV29-1,TRBJ2-1,few,TRBD2,CSVDPGLAGYNEQFF,TGCAGCGTTGATCCCGGCCTAGCGGGATACAATGAGCAGTTCTTC
TRBV6-5,TRBJ1-4,NA,NA,CASSYTTGPGEKLFF,TGTGCCAGCAGTTACACGACGGGGCCGGGTGAAAAACTGTTTTTT
TRBV29-1,TRBJ2-3,NA,TRBD2,CSVEVASGARTDTQYF,TGCAGCGTTGAGGTGGCCAGCGGGGCTCGTACAGATACGCAGTATTTT
TRBV7-9,TRBJ2-3,few,NA,CASSLVGAWSDTQYF,TGTGCCAGCAGCTTAGTGGGGGCTTGGTCGGATACGCAGTATTTT
TRBV12-3/TRBV12-4,TRBJ2-2,NA,NA,CASSFKATNTGELFF,TGTGCCAGCAGTTTTAAGGCTACGAACACCGGGGAGCTGTTTTTT
TRBV9,TRBJ1-4,many,TRBD1,CASSLQGTSEKLFF,TGTGCCAGCAGCTTACAGGGGACTAGTGAAAAACTGTTTTTT